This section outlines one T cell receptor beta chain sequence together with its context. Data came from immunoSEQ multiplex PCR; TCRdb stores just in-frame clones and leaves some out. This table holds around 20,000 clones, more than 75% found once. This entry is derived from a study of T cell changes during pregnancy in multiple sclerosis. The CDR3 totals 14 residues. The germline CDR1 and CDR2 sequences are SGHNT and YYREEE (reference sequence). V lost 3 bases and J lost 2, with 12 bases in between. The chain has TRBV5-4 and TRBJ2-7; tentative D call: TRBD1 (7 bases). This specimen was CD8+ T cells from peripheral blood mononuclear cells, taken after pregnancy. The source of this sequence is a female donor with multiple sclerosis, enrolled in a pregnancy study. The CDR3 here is CASSSTGRTYEQYF. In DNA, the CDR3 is TGTGCCAGCAGCTCGACAGGGAGGACCTACGAGCAGTACTTC.